This TCR beta chain stems from a study of Graves' ophthalmopathy and Graves' hyperthyroidism listed by TCRdb under 2018. At the level of the whole study: Hyperthyroidism was defined as stable when no progression to ophthalmopathy occurred within 18 months of follow-up. To tell Graves' ophthalmopathy apart from Graves' hyperthyroidism, and to predict which patients would progress to ophthalmopathy, the study relied on TCR beta repertoire signatures. In total, 135 blood samples were TCR-sequenced: fewer than 50 ophthalmopathy, under 85 hyperthyroidism and about 17 hyperthyroidism-to-ophthalmopathy patients. To explore V-J signatures that separate ophthalmopathy from hyperthyroidism, a discovery set of about a hundred patients was enrolled, consisting of fewer than 45 with ophthalmopathy and some 59 with stable hyperthyroidism. For independent validation, a separate cohort was made up of approximately 18 hyperthyroidism patients plus 17 patients who later progressed from hyperthyroidism to ophthalmopathy. In over five hyperthyroidism patients, the T-cell repertoires found in thyroid tissue were compared with those found in blood. Once sampling was done, hyperthyroidism patients were given methimazole at a starting dose of 30 mg daily, while ophthalmopathy patients were given high-dose intravenous methylprednisolone. Points the paper makes about the study in general: Among expanded thyroid clonotypes with frequency above 0.001, most also showed up in blood, which suggests that blood repertoires may reflect the thyroid immune response. No statistical method was used to set the sample size in advance, and the investigators knew which group each participant was assigned to. In cross-validation, the 13-signature model distinguished ophthalmopathy from stable hyperthyroidism with less than 90% sensitivity and 81.08% specificity, while in the test set the corresponding values were 80% and 75%. In validation, the model predicted ophthalmopathy progression with 55% to 71% sensitivity and about 77% specificity; eleven to twelve predicted patients were CT-confirmed with GO in a median of 6.5 months.

From the germline V gene (reference sequence), CDR1 is LNHDA and CDR2 is SQIVND. From cysteine to phenylalanine, the CDR3 is 13 amino acids long. Only the CDR3 DNA is retained, 39 bases long and in frame from the first base. TCR beta CDR3 regions were amplified from RNA transcripts for repertoire sequencing. The first round was an RT-PCR using HTBI primers with the Qiagen OneStep RT-PCR kit, and this first round was followed by a second-round multiplex PCR, then size selection and purification. Libraries were sequenced paired-end with 100 bp reads on an Illumina HiSeq2000. The original methods were these. SOAPnuke was used for read processing, and reads with adapters, uncalled bases, a mean Phred below 15, or no exact constant-primer or identifier match were discarded. COPE v1.2.5 was used to merge the high-quality paired reads. Each unique nucleotide sequence was defined as a clonotype, and clonotypes were aligned to IMGT TRB V, D and J references with MiTCR v1.1. Analysis was restricted to V-J combinations with a frequency above 0.0001, which covered about 99% of repertoires. A TCR clonal expansion and chaos score per V-J combination was defined as the ratio of F50 clonal expansion to chaos observed in the TCRdist matrix. Welch's t-statistics and random forest were used to narrow the features down to 13 V-J combinations, which were then fed into a naive Bayes classifier. The similarity between thyroid and blood repertoires was quantified using the Morisita-Horn index. The public reads were reprocessed in TCRdb via fastp at Q25 and MiXCR, keeping in-frame beta chains. Each CDR3 protein appears once, grouped with its most common genes and DNA. Clone size and V and J calls follow TCRdb, not the original study. The sample table holds a few hundred thousand distinct CDR3 sequences, of which under 45% were seen once. Together, the top ten hold around 4.6% of the sample.

Patients with hyperthyroidism were aged 18 to 65 years, had been newly diagnosed, and had a disease duration of less than 2 months. Patients with other autoimmune diseases, uncontrolled infections, pregnancy or lactation were excluded from the study. Diagnosis relied on clinical symptoms, serum thyroxine, TRAb, thyroid ultrasound and orbital computed tomography. Trizol reagent was used to extract the total RNA, and its quality was then checked on an Agilent 2100 Bioanalyzer. This clonotype was detected a few times. What antigen it recognizes has not been identified. Being one base from a much bigger clone, this may be a read error.

The material sequenced was peripheral blood or thyroid tissue (not recorded which). The rearrangement combines TRBV19 with TRBJ2-5, with 7 bases aligning to TRBD1. The source of this sequence is an adult man with Graves' hyperthyroidism. The nucleotides are TGTGCCGGTAGTCCGGGACAGACAGAGACCCAGTACTTC. Its coded protein is CAGSPGQTETQYF.